This TCR beta chain was sequenced for a study of CD8 T cells in ankylosing spondylitis. Study-level findings and limits: Reportedly, disease-linked clones are significantly enriched in ankylosing spondylitis patients' matched synovial fluid.

At least ten counts were recorded for this clonotype. Its antigen is currently unknown. In making TCR beta libraries, quantitative 5'-RACE with molecular barcodes was used. TCRdb called the 5' RACE reads again in MiXCR, with one record for every CDR3 protein. The repertoire holds under 300,000 distinct CDR3 sequences, with roughly 8.6% as singletons. The CDR3 covers 15 residues. After removal of 4 bases from V and 4 bases from J, the junction contained 4 bases not matched to a gene. In germline, CDR1 is MNHEY, CDR2 SMNVEV (reference sequence). The source material was blood, either unsorted or a sorted T cell fraction (not recorded which). The TCR was taken from a male donor with ankylosing spondylitis or in good health (not recorded which). The gene calls are TRBV27 and TRBJ2-5, with 12 bases lining up with TRBD1. In DNA, the CDR3 is TGTGCCAGCAGTTCCGGGACAGGGGGCCGAGAGACCCAGTACTTC. It translates to CASSSGTGGRETQYF.